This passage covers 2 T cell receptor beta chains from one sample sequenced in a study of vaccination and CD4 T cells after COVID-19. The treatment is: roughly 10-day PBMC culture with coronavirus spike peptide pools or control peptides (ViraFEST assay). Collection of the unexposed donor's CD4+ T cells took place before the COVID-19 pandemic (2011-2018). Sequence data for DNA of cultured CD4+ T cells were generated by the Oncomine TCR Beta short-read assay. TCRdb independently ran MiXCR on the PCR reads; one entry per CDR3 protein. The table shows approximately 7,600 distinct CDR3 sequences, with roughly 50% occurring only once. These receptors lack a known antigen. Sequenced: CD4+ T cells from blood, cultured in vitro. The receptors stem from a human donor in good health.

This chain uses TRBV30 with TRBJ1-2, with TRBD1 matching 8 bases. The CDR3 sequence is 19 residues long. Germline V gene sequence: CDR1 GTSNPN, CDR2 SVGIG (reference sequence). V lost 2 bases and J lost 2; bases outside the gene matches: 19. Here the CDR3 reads CAWSRWLPGTGPRNYGYTF. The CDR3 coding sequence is TGTGCCTGGAGTAGGTGGTTACCGGGGACAGGACCCCGCAACTATGGCTACACCTTC.

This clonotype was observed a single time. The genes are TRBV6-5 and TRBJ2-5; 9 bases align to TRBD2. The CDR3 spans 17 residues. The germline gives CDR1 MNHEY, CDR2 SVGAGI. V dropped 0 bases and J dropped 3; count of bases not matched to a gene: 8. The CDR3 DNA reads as TGTGCCAGCAGTTACTCGAGAAGGGGCGGGAGGGAAGAGACCCAGTACTTC. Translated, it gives CASSYSRRGGREETQYF.